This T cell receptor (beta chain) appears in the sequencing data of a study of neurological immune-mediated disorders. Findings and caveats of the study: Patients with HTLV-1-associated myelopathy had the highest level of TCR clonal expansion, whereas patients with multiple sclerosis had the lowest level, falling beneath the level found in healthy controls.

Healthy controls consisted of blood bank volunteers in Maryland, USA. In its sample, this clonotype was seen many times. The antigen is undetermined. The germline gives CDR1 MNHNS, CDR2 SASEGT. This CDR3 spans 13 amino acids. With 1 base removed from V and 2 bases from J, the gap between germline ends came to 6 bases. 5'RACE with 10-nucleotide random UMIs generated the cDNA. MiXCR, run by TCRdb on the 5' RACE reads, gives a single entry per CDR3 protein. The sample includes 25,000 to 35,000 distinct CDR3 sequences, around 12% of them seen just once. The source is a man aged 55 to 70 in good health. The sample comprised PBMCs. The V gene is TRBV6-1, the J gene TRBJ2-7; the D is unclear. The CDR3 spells CASSEGQPYEQYF. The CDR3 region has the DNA TGTGCCAGCAGTGAAGGCCAACCCTACGAGCAGTACTTC.